This entry lists 5 T cell receptor beta chains sequenced from one sample in a study of T cell responses to AZD1222 COVID-19 vaccine. Libraries were prepared by immunoSEQ multiplex PCR; TCRdb keeps only in-frame clonotypes and omits some of them. Of about 39,000 clones detected, 88% appear once; the ten largest clones hold around a quarter. Sequenced here: peripheral blood, sampled 28 days after the second dose of the MenACWY control vaccine. The receptor source for this set is an adult who received the MenACWY meningococcal vaccine as a control.

This chain connects TRBV7-8 to TRBJ2-7; D is ambiguous. Germline V gene data show CDR1 as SGHVS and CDR2 as FQNEAQ. This CDR3 contains 14 residues. Trimming shortened V by 5 bases and J by 6 bases, and 17 bases separated the two germline ends. The CDR3 region has the DNA TGTGCCAGCAGCCCCCGGACCCGCAAGGGCGAGCAGTACTTC. Translation: CASSPRTRKGEQYF. Supplemented by reference TRBV7-8 and TRBJ2-7, the full variable domain reads GAGVSQSPRYKVAKRGQDVALRCDPISGHVSLFWYQQALGQGPEFLTYFQNEAQLDKSGLPSDRFFAERPEGSVSTLKIQRTQQEDSAVYLCASSPRTRKGEQYFGPGTRLTVT.

This clone was seen only a few times. This rearrangement joins TRBV2 to TRBJ1-5; 7 positions match TRBD1. Trimming cost V 6 bases and J 9 bases; bases outside gene matches: 11. The length of the CDR3 is 14 residues. From germline, CDR1 is SNHLY and CDR2 FYNNEI. CDR3 bases: TGTGCCAGCAGGACCCGGGACAGCCCCGCGCCCCAGCATTTT. Translated: CASRTRDSPAPQHF.

This chain connects TRBV6-5 to TRBJ2-7; no reliable D call. CDR1 and CDR2 (germline): MNHEY, SVGAGI. V was trimmed by 4 bases and J by 0 bases, leaving 7 bases between them. The CDR3 loop spans 13 amino acids. The CDR3 nucleotides read TGTGCCAGCAGTTTGTACAGCTCCTACGAGCAGTACTTC. Translated, it gives CASSLYSSYEQYF.

V gene TRBV28 combines with J gene TRBJ2-3, with D possibly TRBD1 on 6 matching bases. Trimming shortened V by 3 bases and J by 9 bases, and 16 bases separated the two germline ends. Germline V lookup: CDR1 MDHEN, CDR2 SYDVKM. The CDR3 loop spans 14 amino acids. The CDR3, as DNA: TGTGCCAGCAGTTTGACACAGGGTTCCGGAACGCAGTATTTT. Translated, it gives CASSLTQGSGTQYF.

CDR3 residues: CASSTHRGRNTEAFF. Here the CDR3 DNA reads TGTGCCAGCAGCACCCACAGGGGACGGAACACTGAAGCTTTCTTT. The chain carries TRBV13 and TRBJ1-1, with 7 nucleotides matching TRBD1. The CDR3 has 15 amino acids. CDR1 and CDR2 from the germline V gene are PRHDT and FYEKMQ (reference sequence). J gave up 1 base and V 5 bases, and 7 bases lay outside the gene matches.